This is a list of T cell receptor beta chains from one sample in a study of T cell repertoires in cytomegalovirus infection. A single record per CDR3 protein comes from TCRdb applying MiXCR to the reads. The table records fewer than 300,000 distinct CDR3 sequences, under 30% of them present only once. The sequencing sample was made of PBMCs. These TCRs come from a human donor in good health (CMV status not recorded). Some clones in this sample may be carry-over from other donors' samples. Each CDR3 is given with its conserved first and last residue. The D gene is left open where the match is weak. Rows give clone size only sometimes, using once, few, many, or a class for an expanded clone.

V	J	size	D	DNA	CDR3
TRBV7-2	TRBJ2-1	many	TRBD1	TGTGCCAGCAGCGTCAAGACAGGGGGCACAACAGAGCAGTTCTTC	CASSVKTGGTTEQFF
TRBV7-2	TRBJ2-1	many	NA	TGTGCCAGCAGCGCCCCTAGCAATGAGCAGTTCTTC	CASSAPSNEQFF
TRBV9	TRBJ2-1	few	TRBD1	TGTGCCAGCAGCGCAGGACAGGGGGGGACCTACAATGAGCAGTTCTTC	CASSAGQGGTYNEQFF
TRBV6-6	TRBJ2-7	NA	TRBD2	TGTGCCAGCAGTCGGGACTACCCGCGGGACGAGCAGTACTTC	CASSRDYPRDEQYF
TRBV28	TRBJ2-2	NA	NA	TGTGCCACAGTCCGGGAAGACACCGGGGAGCTGTTTTTT	CATVREDTGELFF
TRBV5-1	TRBJ2-5	NA	NA	TGCGCCAGCAGCTTGTGGAGGACAAGTCAAGAGACCCAGTACTTC	CASSLWRTSQETQYF
TRBV7-2	TRBJ2-7	many	NA	TGTGCCAGCAGCTGGCAACCCACCGACTCCTACGAGCAGTACTTC	CASSWQPTDSYEQYF
TRBV5-1	TRBJ2-1	NA	TRBD2	TGCGCCAGCAGCTTGGGGGGACTAGCGGGGGGGCGAAGCTCCTACAATGAGCAGTTCTTC	CASSLGGLAGGRSSYNEQFF
TRBV6-2/TRBV6-3	TRBJ2-7	few	NA	TGTGCCAGCAGCCTAAGAAACCCTTACGAGCAGTACTTC	CASSLRNPYEQYF
TRBV7-6	TRBJ2-1	NA	TRBD2	TGTGCCAGCAGCTTAGGGACTAGCGGGAGGGTGGGCGAGCAGTTCTTC	CASSLGTSGRVGEQFF
TRBV7-9	TRBJ2-7	NA	NA	TGTGCCAGCAGCTTCGGGGGACAGATCCTCTACGAGCAGTACTTC	CASSFGGQILYEQYF
TRBV28	TRBJ2-2	many	NA	TGTGCCAGCAGTATGGGGGGTCCCACCGGGGAGCTGTTTTTT	CASSMGGPTGELFF
TRBV7-2	TRBJ2-6	many	TRBD1	TGTGCCAGCAGCTTAGACAGGGGGTCAGGGGCCAACGTCCTGACTTTC	CASSLDRGSGANVLTF
TRBV12-3/TRBV12-4	TRBJ2-3	NA	NA	TGTGCCAGCAGTTCCTGGGGTGGGGATACGCAGTATTTT	CASSSWGGDTQYF
TRBV5-5	TRBJ1-4	few	NA	TGTGCCAGCAGCGCCGGGACACTCATGGGAAAACTGTTTTTT	CASSAGTLMGKLFF
TRBV10-3	TRBJ2-7	few	NA	TGTGCCACAGAGAGAGCCTACGAGCAGTACTTC	CATERAYEQYF
TRBV2	TRBJ2-7	NA	NA	TGTGCCAGCAGCCCCCTGAGGGACCGGCTCTCCTACGAGCAGTACTTC	CASSPLRDRLSYEQYF
TRBV7-8	TRBJ2-1	NA	TRBD2	TGTGCCAGCAGCTTAGAATCGGGAGGGCAGAATGAGCAGTTCTTC	CASSLESGGQNEQFF
TRBV25-1	TRBJ2-1	NA	TRBD2	TGTGCCAGCAGTGGGCGACTAGCCACCAGCGGTGAGCAGTTCTTC	CASSGRLATSGEQFF
TRBV4-1	TRBJ2-5	NA	TRBD1	TGCGCCAGCAGCTTTTCTGGGACAGGGAACGGAGAGACCCAGTACTTC	CASSFSGTGNGETQYF
TRBV19	TRBJ2-5	NA	TRBD2	TGTGCCAGCGGGGAGGGCCGGCGAGAGACCCAGTACTTC	CASGEGRRETQYF
TRBV28	TRBJ1-2	NA	NA	TGTGCCAGCAGTCCCCTATTATATGGCTACACCTTC	CASSPLLYGYTF
TRBV4-3	TRBJ2-7	few	NA	TGCGCCAGCAGCCAAGCGGGCAGTAGCTCCTACGAGCAGTACTTC	CASSQAGSSSYEQYF
TRBV28	TRBJ2-7	few	NA	TGTGCCAGCAGCTATAACAGGGGAGGCGAGCAGTACTTC	CASSYNRGGEQYF
TRBV12-3/TRBV12-4	TRBJ1-5	many	NA	TGTGCCAGCACGCCCGGGGATGCGCAGCCCCAGCATTTT	CASTPGDAQPQHF
TRBV6-5	TRBJ1-2	NA	NA	TGTGCCAGCAGAGAAACAGGGGGCTACACCTTC	CASRETGGYTF
TRBV29-1	TRBJ2-1	many	NA	TGCAGCGTTGAAGAGTACAATGAGCAGTTCTTC	CSVEEYNEQFF
TRBV10-3	TRBJ2-5	once	NA	TGTGCCATCAGTGAGCCGGGCCCACTACGAAGAGAGACCCAGTACTTC	CAISEPGPLRRETQYF
TRBV28	TRBJ2-1	NA	TRBD1	TGTGCCAGCAGTGAAGAGCCGGGACAGGGGTCAGGCAATGAGCAGTTCTTC	CASSEEPGQGSGNEQFF
TRBV7-9	TRBJ2-5	NA	NA	TGTGCCAGCAGCTTAGCGGGGCCGGCCCAAGAGACCCAGTACTTC	CASSLAGPAQETQYF
TRBV7-3	TRBJ1-1	many	NA	TGTGCCAGCAGCTTAGGCAAGAACACTGAAGCTTTCTTT	CASSLGKNTEAFF
TRBV28	TRBJ1-6	few	TRBD1	TGTGCCAGCAGTTCGACGGGACAGCCCCATTCACCCCTCCACTTT	CASSSTGQPHSPLHF
TRBV6-5	TRBJ1-5	few	NA	TGTGCCAGCAGTTACTCGATTACGGGGAGTCAGCCCCAGCATTTT	CASSYSITGSQPQHF
TRBV28	TRBJ1-1	many	NA	TGTGCCAGCAGTCCACTGACAGGTGGGAACACTGAAGCTTTCTTT	CASSPLTGGNTEAFF
TRBV12-3/TRBV12-4	TRBJ2-2	many	TRBD1	TGTGCCAGCAAGCCGGGACAGGGGTTTACCGGGGAGCTGTTTTTT	CASKPGQGFTGELFF
TRBV28	TRBJ1-6	NA	NA	TGTGCCAGCAGCCGCAACGCGTGGAATTCACCCCTCCACTTT	CASSRNAWNSPLHF
TRBV6-5	TRBJ1-1	many	NA	TGTGCCAGCAGTTACCCGGGCAACACTGAAGCTTTCTTT	CASSYPGNTEAFF
TRBV18	TRBJ2-3	NA	NA	TGTGCCAGCTCACCGGCTACCGTAGATACGCAGTATTTT	CASSPATVDTQYF
TRBV6-6	TRBJ1-1	NA	NA	TGTGCCAGCAGTTACCTTGTTCAGTCTGGCACTGAAGCTTTCTTT	CASSYLVQSGTEAFF